The 13 T cell receptor beta chains below all came from one sample that was sequenced in a study of vaccination effects on CD4 cells after COVID-19 (dated by TCRdb to about 2022). In the ViraFEST assay, PBMC were stimulated with viral peptide pools, and antigen-specific CD4+ T cell clonotypes were then identified by expansion using TCR sequencing. After more than 9 days of culture, CD4+ T cells were isolated with the EasySep CD4+ T cell isolation kit. The absence of prior SARS-CoV-2 infection in healthy vaccine recipients was confirmed by negative nucleocapsid antibodies before and after vaccination. Libraries were constructed by the immunoSEQ multiplex PCR assay. Held by TCRdb, this immuneACCESS table contains in-frame sequences only and omits some clones. Under half of the omission traces to an unresolved V gene where checked; the cause of the rest is unknown. The table for this sample lists around 63,000 clones; approximately 75% of them were counted only once. The top ten hold about 4% of the sample.

Antigen specificity for these receptors is unknown. The specimen was CD4+ T cells from PBMCs cultured with HCoV-OC43 spike peptides, collected before COVID-19 vaccination. What the cell subset or site label conveys for this sample: HCoV-OC43 spike overlapping peptide pool stimulation. All receptors derive from a human donor who received a COVID-19 vaccine.

The chain recombines TRBV19 with TRBJ1-3; 7 nucleotides agree with TRBD1. V trimming: 4 bases; J trimming: 3 bases; junction bases outside the gene matches: 3. CDR3 length: 14 residues. Germline CDR1 and CDR2: LNHDA and SQIVND (reference sequence). CDR3 protein: CASSKQGNGNTIYF. The CDR3 bases are TGTGCCAGTAGTAAACAGGGGAATGGAAACACCATATATTTT.

J is TRBJ1-1 and V is TRBV6-2 or TRBV6-3; D remains ambiguous. Germline values: CDR1 MNHEY, CDR2 SVGEGT. Trimming removed 0 bases at V and 7 bases at J, with 9 bases between. This CDR3 is built from 13 residues. The CDR3 DNA follows: TGTGCCAGCAGTTACTCGGTTTGGGGTGAAGCTTTCTTT. Protein product: CASSYSVWGEAFF.

The chain links TRBV4-1 to TRBJ2-1; the D call may be TRBD1 or TRBD2 (6 bases each). Looked up from germline, CDR1 is MGHRA and CDR2 is YSYEKL. V was clipped by 4 bases and J by 6 bases, with 22 bases between them. This CDR3 is built from 17 residues. The CDR3 coding sequence is TGCGCCAGCAGCCGAGGGGGGATGGTGGGTGGTTCCAATGAGCAGTTCTTC. This gives the protein CASSRGGMVGGSNEQFF.

V gene TRBV30 combines with J gene TRBJ2-3, with TRBD1 matching over 8 bases. The CDR3 loop spans 14 amino acids. CDR1 GTSNPN and CDR2 SVGIG come from the germline V gene (reference sequence). Germline trimming cut 4 bases from V and 0 bases from J; bases unmatched to any gene: 3. The CDR3 loop is CAWTGGVSTDTQYF. In DNA, the CDR3 is TGTGCCTGGACAGGGGGCGTGAGCACAGATACGCAGTATTTT.

The chain uses TRBV25-1 and TRBJ1-4, with TRBD1 identical over 9 bases. In germline, CDR1 is MGHDK, CDR2 SYGVNS. Trimming at V came to 5 bases and at J to 2 bases, leaving 12 bases not matched to a gene. The length of the CDR3 is 18 residues. The CDR3 loop reads CASSKDYRGRRTNEKLFF. The CDR3 region has the DNA TGTGCCAGCAGTAAAGATTACAGGGGGCGCCGGACTAATGAAAAACTGTTTTTT.

The chain recombines TRBV27 with TRBJ2-5; possibly TRBD2 for D (7 bases). Trimming removed 8 bases at V and 1 base at J, with 11 bases between. Germline loops: CDR1 MNHEY, CDR2 SMNVEV (reference sequence). This CDR3 is 13 amino acids long. The CDR3 sequence: CASRGATQETQYF. As DNA, the CDR3 is TGTGCCAGCCGGGGGGCAACCCAAGAGACCCAGTACTTC.

This chain links TRBV24-1 with TRBJ2-1, with D perhaps TRBD1 (5 bases). The CDR3 consists of 16 residues. V gave up 4 bases and J gave up 1 base, with 13 bases separating them. Germline V CDR1 and CDR2: KGHDR, SFDVKD. The CDR3 bases are TGTGCCACCAGTGACCCCAGGGTGGGGTCCTACAATGAGCAGTTCTTC. As protein: CATSDPRVGSYNEQFF.

This chain links TRBV30 with TRBJ2-1; D tentatively reads TRBD1 or TRBD2 (6 bases each). The germline V gene has CDR1 GTSNPN and CDR2 SVGIG (reference sequence). This CDR3 comprises 13 residues. Deletions cut 2 bases from V and 2 bases from J, with 7 bases between. The CDR3 is CAWSRGPYNEQFF. DNA for the CDR3: TGTGCCTGGAGTCGGGGGCCCTACAATGAGCAGTTCTTC.

This clone was counted a few times. The genes are TRBV10-3 and TRBJ2-1; 10 bases map to TRBD2. The CDR3 is made up of 14 amino acids. Germline V gene data show CDR1 as ENHRY and CDR2 as SYGVKD. After removal of 3 bases from V and 9 bases from J, the junction contained 5 bases not matched to a gene. The DNA for the CDR3 is TGTGCCATCAGTGAAGCGGGGGGGCCTTTTGAGCAGTTCTTC. It is translated as CAISEAGGPFEQFF.

The chain is built from TRBV13 and TRBJ1-3, with D uncertain. The CDR3 is 13 residues long. The V end was cut by 2 bases, the J end by 0 bases, with 2 bases between. From germline, CDR1 is PRHDT and CDR2 FYEKMQ (reference sequence). The CDR3 reads CASSLLSGNTIYF. CDR3 DNA: TGTGCCAGCAGCTTACTCTCTGGAAACACCATATATTTT.

The chain combines TRBV7-2 with TRBJ1-2, with TRBD1 identical over 7 bases. V lost 2 bases, J lost 5 bases, and 8 bases stayed unmatched. Germline CDR1 is SGHTA and CDR2 is FQGNSA. The CDR3 sequence is 15 residues long. CDR3 protein: CASSLSPGRGYGYTF. The CDR3 DNA sequence: TGTGCCAGCAGCTTATCCCCGGGCAGGGGGTATGGCTACACCTTC.

V gene TRBV19 combines with J gene TRBJ1-6; TRBD1 agrees at 11 bases. CDR3 size: 15 residues. V shed 6 bases, J shed 12 bases, and the junction held 10 bases outside the gene matches. The germline CDR1 and CDR2 sequences are LNHDA and SQIVND (reference sequence). Written as DNA, the CDR3 is TGTGCCAGTAGGCCTCCTGGGACAGGGGGTTTACCCCTCCACTTT. This translates into CASRPPGTGGLPLHF.

In its sample, this clone was seen once. The CDR3 here is CASSLLGVQDTQYF. The CDR3 DNA is TGCGCCAGCAGCTTGTTGGGGGTTCAAGATACGCAGTATTTT. This chain connects TRBV5-1 to TRBJ2-3; D could derive from TRBD1 or TRBD2 (5 bases each). Trimming stripped 1 base from V and 5 bases from J, with 11 bases between. This CDR3 region has 14 residues. Per germline, CDR1 SGHRS and CDR2 YFSETQ.